One and the same sample provided the 8 T cell receptor beta chains below, sequenced in a study of T cell changes during pregnancy in multiple sclerosis. The protocol was immunoSEQ multiplex PCR, while the TCRdb copy is restricted to in-frame clones and leaves out a portion. Of tens of thousands of clones listed, around nine tenths are singletons. The starting material was CD4+ T cells from peripheral blood mononuclear cells, obtained in the first trimester of pregnancy. These receptors all come from a female donor with multiple sclerosis, enrolled in a pregnancy study.

The rearrangement links TRBV6-5 to TRBJ1-2, with D uncertain. The germline V gene has CDR1 MNHEY and CDR2 SVGAGI. Trimming removed 5 bases from V and 8 bases from J, with 12 bases in between. The CDR3 spans 12 residues. The CDR3 spells CASSLDKRGYTF. CDR3 DNA sequence: TGTGCCAGCAGTCTAGATAAAAGGGGCTACACCTTC.

The V call is TRBV11-1, the J call TRBJ2-5; weak D call: TRBD2 (6 bases). Trimming pared 1 base from V and 2 bases from J, leaving 8 bases between. CDR1 and CDR2 from the germline V gene are SGHAT and FQDESV (reference sequence). The CDR3 contains 14 residues. DNA for the CDR3: TGTGCCAGCAGCTTAGTAGCGGATCAAGAGACCCAGTACTTC. It specifies CASSLVADQETQYF.

V usage is TRBV2 and J usage is TRBJ1-2; the D is unclear. The CDR3 contains 13 residues. Per the germline V gene, CDR1 is SNHLY and CDR2 is FYNNEI. Trimming pared 4 bases from V and 2 bases from J, leaving 8 bases between. The CDR3 coding sequence is TGTGCCAGCAGTGCTTTACAGAACTATGGCTACACCTTC. Encoded protein: CASSALQNYGYTF. The whole variable domain, remainder taken from reference TRBV2 and TRBJ1-2, is EPEVTQTPSHQVTQMGQEVILRCVPISNHLYFYWYRQILGQKVEFLVSFYNNEISEKSEIFDDQFSVERPDGSNFTLKIRSTKLEDSAMYFCASSALQNYGYTFGSGTRLTVV.

The CDR3 sequence is CASRGRGNNEQFF. The CDR3 DNA sequence: TGTGCTAGTCGGGGGAGGGGGAACAATGAGCAGTTCTTC. The chain combines TRBV12-5 with TRBJ2-1, with TRBD2 as a possible D gene (7 bases). In germline, CDR1 is LGHNT, CDR2 FRNRAP. Trimming left V 8 bases short and J 5 bases short, with 13 bases between. The CDR3 has 13 residues.

The gene calls are TRBV27 and TRBJ1-6, with D possibly being TRBD1 (5 bases). Germline V lookup: CDR1 MNHEY, CDR2 SMNVEV (reference sequence). This CDR3 contains 15 residues. V was trimmed by 2 bases and J by 7 bases, leaving 12 bases between them. The DNA of the CDR3 is TGTGCCAGCAGTTTAAGGGACTGGGCCAATTCACCCCTCCACTTT. This codes for CASSLRDWANSPLHF.

The chain joins TRBV5-6 to TRBJ2-1, with TRBD2 matching 9 bases. The CDR3 is made up of 15 amino acids. The V gene end was trimmed by 2 bases and the J gene end by 9 bases; junction bases not matched to a gene: 9. Germline V CDR1 and CDR2: SGHDT, YYEEEE. The CDR3 loop reads CASSFISGGPSEQFF. CDR3 sequence (DNA): TGTGCCAGCAGCTTCATTAGCGGGGGTCCCAGTGAGCAGTTCTTC.

V gene TRBV25-1 combines with J gene TRBJ1-1, with 12 bases identical to TRBD1. The CDR3 has 16 residues. V lost 4 bases to trimming and J lost 0 bases; unmatched junction nucleotides: 3. From germline, CDR1 is MGHDK and CDR2 SYGVNS. The CDR3 loop reads CASSGDRGHMNTEAFF. CDR3 nucleotide sequence: TGTGCCAGCAGTGGGGACAGGGGGCACATGAACACTGAAGCTTTCTTT.

This chain uses TRBV4-1 with TRBJ2-7, with D perhaps matching TRBD1 (6 bases). This CDR3 region has 15 residues. Per germline, CDR1 MGHRA and CDR2 YSYEKL. The germline V and J ends were trimmed by 1 base and 4 bases, with 14 bases remaining between them. CDR3 nucleotide sequence: TGCGCCAGCAGCCAAGTCTACAGGGCAGGATACGAGCAGTACTTC. Residues: CASSQVYRAGYEQYF.